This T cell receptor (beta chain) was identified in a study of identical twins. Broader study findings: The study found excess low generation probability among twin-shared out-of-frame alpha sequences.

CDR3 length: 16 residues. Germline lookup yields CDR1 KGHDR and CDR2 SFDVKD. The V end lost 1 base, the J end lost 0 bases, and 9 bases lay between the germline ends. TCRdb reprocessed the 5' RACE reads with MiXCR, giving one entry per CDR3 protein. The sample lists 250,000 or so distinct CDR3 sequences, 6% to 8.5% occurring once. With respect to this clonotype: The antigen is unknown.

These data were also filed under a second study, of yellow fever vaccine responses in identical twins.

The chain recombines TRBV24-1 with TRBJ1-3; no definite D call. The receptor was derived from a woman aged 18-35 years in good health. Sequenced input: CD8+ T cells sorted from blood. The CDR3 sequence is CATSDFVQHSGNTIYF. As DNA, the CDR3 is TGTGCCACCAGTGATTTTGTACAGCACTCTGGAAACACCATATATTTT.